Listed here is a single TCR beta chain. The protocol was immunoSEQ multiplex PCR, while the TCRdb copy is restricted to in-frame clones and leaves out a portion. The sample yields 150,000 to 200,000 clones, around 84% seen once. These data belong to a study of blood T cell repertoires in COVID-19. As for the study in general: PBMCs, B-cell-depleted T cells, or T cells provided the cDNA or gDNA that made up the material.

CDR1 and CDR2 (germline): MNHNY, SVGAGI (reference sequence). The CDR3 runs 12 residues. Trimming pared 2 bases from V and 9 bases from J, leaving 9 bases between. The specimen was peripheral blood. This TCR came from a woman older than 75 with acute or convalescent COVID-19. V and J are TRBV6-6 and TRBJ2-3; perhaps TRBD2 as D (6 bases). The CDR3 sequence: CASSYPEGTQYF. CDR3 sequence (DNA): TGTGCCAGCAGTTACCCGGAGGGCACGCAGTATTTT.